The next 21 T cell receptor beta chains were all read from a single sample in a study of blood T cell repertoires in COVID-19. TCRdb keeps only in-frame clones here, not all; method: immunoSEQ multiplex PCR. The table records about 270,000 clones, around 90% of them present only once. The specimen sequenced was PBMCs or T cells enriched from blood (not recorded which). These receptors all come from a young woman with acute COVID-19.

This sequence joins TRBV6-5 and TRBJ1-2; D unresolved. The CDR3 consists of 12 residues. Germline V gene data show CDR1 as MNHEY and CDR2 as SVGAGI. V lost 8 bases and J 3 bases, leaving 10 bases between the germline ends. The CDR3 DNA reads TGTGCCAGCGATGAGCTGTACTATGGCTACACCTTC. Translated: CASDELYYGYTF.

The chain uses TRBV12-5 and TRBJ2-5; 7 bases fit TRBD1. Germline CDR1 is LGHNT and CDR2 is FRNRAP. The CDR3 contains 16 residues. The ends lost 2 bases at V and 7 bases at J; junction bases unmatched: 13. The CDR3 coding sequence is TGTGCTAGTGGTTTGTGGGGCAGGGGGATGGACGGGACCCAGTACTTC. It translates to CASGLWGRGMDGTQYF.

In this sample, this clone turned up a few times. The gene calls are TRBV24-1 and TRBJ1-1; 7 bases map to TRBD1. This CDR3 is built from 14 residues. Germline CDR1 KGHDR, CDR2 SFDVKD. Germline trimming cut 7 bases from V and 4 bases from J; bases unmatched to any gene: 8. This chain's CDR3 is CATRGSRGVTEAFF. The CDR3 nucleotides are TGTGCCACCAGAGGTAGCAGGGGGGTCACTGAAGCTTTCTTT.

J is TRBJ1-1 and V is TRBV27, with D possibly TRBD1 on 5 matching bases. The CDR3 totals 16 residues. Germline loops: CDR1 MNHEY, CDR2 SMNVEV (reference sequence). The V and J ends lost 4 bases and 1 base respectively, with 16 bases between them. The CDR3 sequence is CASSSPFRGGNTEAFF. In nucleotides, the CDR3 is TGTGCCAGCAGTTCGCCCTTTCGGGGGGGGAACACTGAAGCTTTCTTT.

This chain links TRBV11-1 with TRBJ2-7; D call uncertain. This CDR3 region has 13 residues. Trimming stripped 1 base from V and 5 bases from J, with 9 bases between. Germline CDR1 and CDR2: SGHAT and FQDESV (reference sequence). CDR3 residues: CASSLDPGNEQYF. In nucleotides, the CDR3 is TGTGCCAGCAGCTTAGATCCAGGCAACGAGCAGTACTTC.

This clone was detected once. The chain employs TRBV19 and TRBJ2-7; D is uncertain. The CDR3 has 15 residues. The V gene lost 2 bases and the J gene lost 2 bases, with 13 bases spanning the gap. Germline V gene data show CDR1 as LNHDA and CDR2 as SQIVND (reference sequence). CDR3 nucleotides: TGTGCCAGTAGTATATCCCTCCAGTTCCCCTACGAGCAGTACTTC. Protein product: CASSISLQFPYEQYF.

The rearrangement joins TRBV29-1 to TRBJ2-1; TRBD2 aligns across 9 bases. The V gene's germline CDR1 is SQVTM and CDR2 ANQGSEA. There are 16 residues in the CDR3. With 7 bases clipped from V and 4 bases from J, the junction kept 14 bases outside the gene matches. The CDR3 spells CSADRLETSGYNEQFF. CDR3 nucleotide sequence: TGCAGCGCAGATCGACTCGAGACTAGCGGATACAATGAGCAGTTCTTC.

The rearrangement links TRBV7-3 to TRBJ2-1, with 7 bases that match TRBD2. The CDR3 loop spans 17 amino acids. J lost 7 bases, V lost 7 bases, and 19 bases had no gene match. Germline assignment: CDR1 SGHTA and CDR2 FQGTGA. The CDR3: CASTLNPPSSGKNEQFF. The CDR3 DNA follows: TGTGCCAGCACCTTGAACCCCCCATCTAGCGGTAAAAATGAGCAGTTCTTC.

This chain joins TRBV5-1 and TRBJ2-1, with TRBD2 matching 11 bases. J was trimmed by 5 bases and V by 4 bases; bases with no gene match: 5. Germline V gene lookup returns CDR1 SGHRS and CDR2 YFSETQ. CDR3 size: 15 residues. CDR3 in DNA: TGCGCCAGCAGCCGCGGGACTAGCGGAGACAATGAGCAGTTCTTC. As protein: CASSRGTSGDNEQFF.

The rearrangement links TRBV10-1 to TRBJ1-3; D may be TRBD1 (5 bases). Trimming took 5 bases from V and 2 from J, leaving 16 bases between them. CDR1 and CDR2 (germline): WNHNN, SYGVQD (reference sequence). The CDR3 runs to 16 residues. The CDR3 loop reads CASSLMGGTAGNTIYF. The CDR3 DNA reads as TGCGCCAGCAGTCTCATGGGGGGGACCGCTGGAAACACCATATATTTT.

The V gene is TRBV7-9, the J gene TRBJ2-5, with 9 bases fitting TRBD1. V lost 2 bases to trimming and J lost 3 bases; unmatched junction nucleotides: 10. From germline, CDR1 is SEHNR and CDR2 FQNEAQ (reference sequence). CDR3 length: 17 amino acids. Written as DNA, the CDR3 is TGTGCCAGCAGCTTAATGGACAGGGGAGAGGGCAAAGAGACCCAGTACTTC. This gives the protein CASSLMDRGEGKETQYF.

V usage is TRBV18 and J usage is TRBJ1-4; no clear D. V was trimmed by 2 bases and J by 2 bases, leaving 9 bases between them. The CDR3 runs 15 residues. Germline assignment: CDR1 KGHSH and CDR2 LQKENI. The chain's CDR3 is CASSPGVATNEKLFF. Written as DNA, the CDR3 is TGTGCCAGCTCACCAGGGGTAGCGACTAATGAAAAACTGTTTTTT.

The V call is TRBV4-1, the J call TRBJ2-2, with 9 bases lining up with TRBD2. V was pared by 1 base and J by 2 bases, with 5 bases of the junction left unmatched. In germline, CDR1 is MGHRA, CDR2 YSYEKL. This CDR3 region has 17 residues. CDR3 protein: CASSQAPLAGNTGELFF. The CDR3 region has the DNA TGCGCCAGCAGCCAAGCCCCGCTAGCGGGAAACACCGGGGAGCTGTTTTTT.

The chain combines TRBV30 with TRBJ1-4, with D unresolved. This CDR3 is built from 12 residues. The V gene lost 7 bases and the J gene lost 2 bases, with 8 bases spanning the gap. The V gene's germline CDR1 is GTSNPN and CDR2 SVGIG (reference sequence). The CDR3 region has the DNA TGTGCCTCGGACTCTACTAATGAAAAACTGTTTTTT. Its protein product is CASDSTNEKLFF.

This clone appeared a few times. The V gene is TRBV19, the J gene TRBJ2-7; 10 bases are a match to TRBD1. The CDR3 consists of 15 residues. The J segment lost 1 base and the V segment lost 6 bases, leaving 6 bases of the junction unmatched. Germline V CDR1 and CDR2: LNHDA, SQIVND (reference sequence). The chain's CDR3 is CASRTVGQGSYEQYF. The CDR3 DNA is TGTGCCAGTAGGACAGTGGGACAGGGGTCCTACGAGCAGTACTTC.

The gene calls are TRBV4-1 and TRBJ2-7; D gene unclear. Trimming cost V 0 bases and J 4 bases, with 13 bases left between them. CDR3 size: 15 residues. Per the germline V gene, CDR1 is MGHRA and CDR2 is YSYEKL. The CDR3 region has the DNA TGCGCCAGCAGCCAAGAGGGCCTACCCCAATACGAGCAGTACTTC. Protein product: CASSQEGLPQYEQYF.

The CDR3 spells CSVGGRDRTNTGELFF. As DNA, the CDR3 is TGCAGCGTTGGGGGGAGGGACCGAACGAACACCGGGGAGCTGTTTTTT. The chain links TRBV29-1 to TRBJ2-2, with 7 bases identical to TRBD2. The CDR3 is made up of 16 amino acids. The V gene end was trimmed by 4 bases and the J gene end by 0 bases; junction bases not matched to a gene: 8. Germline V gene lookup returns CDR1 SQVTM and CDR2 ANQGSEA.

The genes are TRBV9 and TRBJ2-5; D may be TRBD1 (6 bases). CDR3 length: 16 residues. V dropped 4 bases and J dropped 5 bases, with 21 bases sitting between them. From germline, CDR1 is SGDLS and CDR2 YYNGEE. The CDR3 spells CASSQEGVKVWETQYF. CDR3 nucleotide sequence: TGTGCCAGCAGCCAAGAGGGGGTTAAAGTATGGGAGACCCAGTACTTC.

The chain links TRBV14 to TRBJ2-1, with 13 positions matching TRBD2. The CDR3 is 16 amino acids. V lost 8 bases, J lost 9 bases, and 13 bases stayed unmatched. Germline V CDR1 and CDR2: SGHDN, FVKESK. CDR3 bases: TGTGCCAGCCGGGGGTCCGGACTAGCGGGAGTAGGTGAGCAGTTCTTC. Amino acids: CASRGSGLAGVGEQFF. The entire variable domain, with the rest obtained from reference TRBV14 and TRBJ2-1, is as follows: EAGVTQFPSHSVIEKGQTVTLRCDPISGHDNLYWYRRVMGKEIKFLLHFVKESKQDESGMPNNRFLAERTGGTYSTLKVQPAELEDSGVYFCASRGSGLAGVGEQFFGPGTRLTVL.

This sequence joins TRBV28 and TRBJ1-5; the match to TRBD1 covers 7 bases. From germline, CDR1 is MDHEN and CDR2 SYDVKM. V trimming: 5 bases; J trimming: 7 bases; junction bases outside the gene matches: 11. The CDR3 has 15 residues. CDR3 protein: CASSLTGAGWQPQHF. CDR3 bases: TGTGCCAGCAGTCTCACAGGGGCAGGTTGGCAGCCCCAGCATTTT. The full variable domain, completed using reference TRBV28 and TRBJ1-5, is DVKVTQSSRYLVKRTGEKVFLECVQDMDHENMFWYRQDPGLGLRLIYFSYDVKMKEKGDIPEGYSVSREKKERFSLILESASTNQTSMYLCASSLTGAGWQPQHFGDGTRLSIL.

The chain carries TRBV19 and TRBJ2-6; 7 nucleotides align to TRBD2. This CDR3 has 19 amino acids. Germline V gene data show CDR1 as LNHDA and CDR2 as SQIVND (reference sequence). V was clipped by 0 bases and J by 0 bases; unmatched bases: 8. CDR3 nucleotides: TGTGCCAGTAGTATAGATCTGGGGGGGATCATCTCTGGGGCCAACGTCCTGACTTTC. Translating gives CASSIDLGGIISGANVLTF.